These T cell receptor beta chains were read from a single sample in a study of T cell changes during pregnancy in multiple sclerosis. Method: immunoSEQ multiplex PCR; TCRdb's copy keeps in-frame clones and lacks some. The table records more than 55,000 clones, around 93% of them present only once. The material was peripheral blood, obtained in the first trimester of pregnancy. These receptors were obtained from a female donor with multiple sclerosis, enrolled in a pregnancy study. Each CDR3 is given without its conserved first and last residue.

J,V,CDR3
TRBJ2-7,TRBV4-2,ASSQGQGADEQY
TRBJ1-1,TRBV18,ASSPIRDTEAF
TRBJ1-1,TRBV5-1,ASSADRGDTEAF
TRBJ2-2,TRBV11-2,ASSSLAAGELF
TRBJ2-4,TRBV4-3,ASSQDLKGAYQNIQY
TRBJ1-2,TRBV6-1,ASSVNRGYT
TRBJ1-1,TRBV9,ASSAESRQGATEAF
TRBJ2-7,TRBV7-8,ASSSTGGFEQY
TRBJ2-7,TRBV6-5,ASSSQGVRGQY
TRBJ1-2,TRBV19,ASSIQANYGYT
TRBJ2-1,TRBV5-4,ASSSRQGLYNEQF
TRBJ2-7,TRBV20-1,SASVRYEQY
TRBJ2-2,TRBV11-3,ASGTAANTGELF
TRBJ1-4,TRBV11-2,ASSLGQGGEKLF
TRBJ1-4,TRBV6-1,ASKDLQGAEKLF
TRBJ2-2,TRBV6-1,ASSELSGATGELF
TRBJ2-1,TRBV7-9,ASSLALTSGTEEQF
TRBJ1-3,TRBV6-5,ASSVHSGNTIY
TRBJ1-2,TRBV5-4,ASSLGTANYGYT
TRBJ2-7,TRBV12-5,ASAPPGESYEQY
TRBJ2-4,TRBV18,ASSPARTGGSIQY
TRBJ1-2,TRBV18,ASSPLGQGATLVFYT
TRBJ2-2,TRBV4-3,ASSQDILAGNTGELF
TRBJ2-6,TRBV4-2,ASSQQQGLPSGANVLT
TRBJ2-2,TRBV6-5,ASRLGQVSAGELF
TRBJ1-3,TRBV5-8,ASSLDLTARNTIY
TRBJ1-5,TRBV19,ASTGTSRSNQPQH
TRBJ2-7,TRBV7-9,ASSLSGAHPGLVYEQY
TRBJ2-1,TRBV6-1,ASSSGSSYNEQF
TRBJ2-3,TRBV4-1,ASGLLATDTQY
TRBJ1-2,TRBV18,ASSPFRTGVHYGYT
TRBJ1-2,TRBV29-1,SVGSTDRSRHGYT
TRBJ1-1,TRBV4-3,ASSQEAWGVTEAF